This is a list of T cell receptor beta chains from one sample in a study of Ad26.COV2.S vaccination and SARS-CoV-2 variants. This table comes from immunoSEQ multiplex PCR, and its TCRdb copy is limited to in-frame clones, with some not included. The sample holds 440,000 or so clones, roughly 91% seen once. The sequenced sample was peripheral blood, obtained in a trial of Ad26.COV2.S vaccine versus placebo. The receptors stem from a person between 18 and 65 years old who received the Ad26.COV2.S COVID-19 vaccine or a placebo. Each CDR3 is given with its conserved first and last residue. Each record gives: clone size, V gene, J gene, D gene, CDR3 DNA, CDR3 protein. D genes are given only for firm matches. Clone size appears in some rows only: once, few, many, or a class for an expanded clone.

clone_size: -
v_call: TRBV19
j_call: TRBJ2-2
d_call: -
cdr3_nt: TGTGCCAGTAGGAGAGACAGGAACACCGGGGAGCTGTTTTTT
cdr3_aa: CASRRDRNTGELFF

clone_size: -
v_call: TRBV11-3
j_call: TRBJ2-3
d_call: -
cdr3_nt: TGTGCCAGCAGCCCCATGGCAGGGTTCGATACGCAGTATTTT
cdr3_aa: CASSPMAGFDTQYF

clone_size: -
v_call: TRBV5-5
j_call: TRBJ2-7
d_call: TRBD1
cdr3_nt: TGTGCCAGCAGCTTGGAGCGACAGGGACCTTCCTACGAGCAGTACTTC
cdr3_aa: CASSLERQGPSYEQYF

clone_size: -
v_call: TRBV7-3
j_call: TRBJ2-1
d_call: -
cdr3_nt: TGTGCCAGCAGCTCTGATGGGTACAATGAGCAGTTCTTC
cdr3_aa: CASSSDGYNEQFF

clone_size: -
v_call: TRBV3-1/TRBV3-2
j_call: TRBJ2-7
d_call: TRBD2
cdr3_nt: TGTGCCAGCAGCCAACCCCGATGTAGCGGGACCTACGAGCAGTACTTC
cdr3_aa: CASSQPRCSGTYEQYF

clone_size: few
v_call: TRBV2
j_call: TRBJ2-7
d_call: TRBD2
cdr3_nt: TGTGCCAGCAGTATATTACTAATCGGGAGGGGATACGAGCAGTACTTC
cdr3_aa: CASSILLIGRGYEQYF

clone_size: -
v_call: TRBV19
j_call: TRBJ1-1
d_call: -
cdr3_nt: TGTGCCAGTAGTATCCGAAGACAGTCCCTCTTCACTGAAGCTTTCTTT
cdr3_aa: CASSIRRQSLFTEAFF

clone_size: -
v_call: TRBV10-3
j_call: TRBJ1-1
d_call: -
cdr3_nt: TGTGCCATCAGTGAGGTAGGGGTGAACACTGAAGCTTTCTTT
cdr3_aa: CAISEVGVNTEAFF

clone_size: -
v_call: TRBV4-2
j_call: TRBJ2-3
d_call: TRBD1
cdr3_nt: TGTGCCAGCAGCCAAGTTGGGACAGGGAGTCGGACAGATACGCAGTATTTT
cdr3_aa: CASSQVGTGSRTDTQYF

clone_size: -
v_call: TRBV11-3
j_call: TRBJ2-5
d_call: TRBD2
cdr3_nt: TGTGCCAGCAGCTTCGGGACTAGCGGTCAAGAGACCCAGTACTTC
cdr3_aa: CASSFGTSGQETQYF

clone_size: once
v_call: TRBV30
j_call: TRBJ1-4
d_call: -
cdr3_nt: TGTGCCTGGTCCGAGGGTATCGGTAATGAAAAACTGTTTTTT
cdr3_aa: CAWSEGIGNEKLFF